A selection of T cell receptor beta chains follows, all from one sample in a study of T-cell memory formation after mild COVID-19. TCRdb processed the 5' RACE reads anew with MiXCR; each CDR3 protein has one entry. The data show tens of thousands of distinct CDR3 sequences, around 10% seen once. The source material was PBMCs or a T cell subset sorted from them (not recorded which). Receptor source: a man younger than 30 who had mild COVID-19 (a few samples of this study predate the infection). Cell type and time point are not known. Both conserved end residues are trimmed from each CDR3. Each record gives: clone size, D gene, V gene, J gene, CDR3 protein. A D gene is named only where the DNA matches it firmly. Clone size appears in some rows only: once, few, many, or a class for an expanded clone.

clone_size: NA; d_call: TRBD2; v_call: TRBV7-6; j_call: TRBJ2-3; cdr3_aa: ASSLGRLAGGQDTQY
clone_size: many; d_call: NA; v_call: TRBV5-1; j_call: TRBJ2-7; cdr3_aa: ASSRGENEQY
clone_size: many; d_call: NA; v_call: TRBV20-1; j_call: TRBJ1-4; cdr3_aa: SARAFGEKLF
clone_size: many; d_call: TRBD2; v_call: TRBV11-2; j_call: TRBJ2-5; cdr3_aa: ASRHSGGAAETQY
clone_size: many; d_call: NA; v_call: TRBV11-2; j_call: TRBJ2-5; cdr3_aa: ASSLPGAQETQY
clone_size: many; d_call: TRBD1; v_call: TRBV7-2; j_call: TRBJ1-2; cdr3_aa: ASSRNSGQGWDGYT
clone_size: many; d_call: NA; v_call: TRBV28; j_call: TRBJ1-5; cdr3_aa: ASTQYQQPQH
clone_size: once; d_call: TRBD2; v_call: TRBV6-2/TRBV6-3; j_call: TRBJ2-7; cdr3_aa: ASHRDYNSYEQY
clone_size: many; d_call: TRBD1; v_call: TRBV4-3; j_call: TRBJ1-2; cdr3_aa: ASSRQGGPTGYGYT
clone_size: many; d_call: TRBD2; v_call: TRBV4-3; j_call: TRBJ2-3; cdr3_aa: ASSQSLPASGDTQY
clone_size: many; d_call: NA; v_call: TRBV6-1; j_call: TRBJ1-2; cdr3_aa: ASIIGQSYGYT
clone_size: many; d_call: NA; v_call: TRBV5-1; j_call: TRBJ1-1; cdr3_aa: ASSLWPSTGRWSDTEAF
clone_size: many; d_call: NA; v_call: TRBV5-1; j_call: TRBJ1-1; cdr3_aa: ASSLAGLSLNTEAF
clone_size: NA; d_call: TRBD1; v_call: TRBV29-1; j_call: TRBJ1-2; cdr3_aa: SALDRVGYGYT
clone_size: many; d_call: NA; v_call: TRBV4-2; j_call: TRBJ2-6; cdr3_aa: ASSDGPSGANVLT
clone_size: many; d_call: NA; v_call: TRBV20-1; j_call: TRBJ1-2; cdr3_aa: SAPWAGRYGYT
clone_size: many; d_call: TRBD1; v_call: TRBV24-1; j_call: TRBJ2-1; cdr3_aa: ATSDGSGTASSYNEQF
clone_size: many; d_call: TRBD1; v_call: TRBV19; j_call: TRBJ1-2; cdr3_aa: ASSLGTEVHYGYT
clone_size: many; d_call: TRBD2; v_call: TRBV2; j_call: TRBJ2-3; cdr3_aa: ASSPLAGHRGDTQY
clone_size: NA; d_call: TRBD2; v_call: TRBV9; j_call: TRBJ2-1; cdr3_aa: ASSVEVASGLPYNEQF
clone_size: many; d_call: TRBD2; v_call: TRBV7-2; j_call: TRBJ2-3; cdr3_aa: ASSRPRGDPSTDTQY
clone_size: many; d_call: TRBD2; v_call: TRBV28; j_call: TRBJ2-3; cdr3_aa: ASSGTSGGQDTQY
clone_size: many; d_call: NA; v_call: TRBV11-1; j_call: TRBJ2-1; cdr3_aa: ASSLSPSAALYNEQF
clone_size: many; d_call: NA; v_call: TRBV28; j_call: TRBJ2-1; cdr3_aa: ASSSPNEQF
clone_size: many; d_call: NA; v_call: TRBV12-3/TRBV12-4; j_call: TRBJ2-4; cdr3_aa: ASSLDTGQWIQY
clone_size: many; d_call: NA; v_call: TRBV7-2; j_call: TRBJ2-5; cdr3_aa: ASSYQPQETQY
clone_size: many; d_call: TRBD1; v_call: TRBV10-3; j_call: TRBJ1-2; cdr3_aa: AIRAGTAPSYANYGYT
clone_size: many; d_call: TRBD2; v_call: TRBV7-2; j_call: TRBJ2-3; cdr3_aa: ASSLYPLAGVTDTQY
clone_size: NA; d_call: NA; v_call: TRBV3-1; j_call: TRBJ2-1; cdr3_aa: ASSQKTSTLWGYNEQF
clone_size: many; d_call: TRBD2; v_call: TRBV12-3/TRBV12-4; j_call: TRBJ2-3; cdr3_aa: ASTRREGDTQY
clone_size: NA; d_call: NA; v_call: TRBV5-1; j_call: TRBJ2-3; cdr3_aa: ASSLGGGSGDTQY
clone_size: many; d_call: TRBD2; v_call: TRBV25-1; j_call: TRBJ2-3; cdr3_aa: ASTPKRGGTDTQY
clone_size: many; d_call: TRBD1; v_call: TRBV20-1; j_call: TRBJ2-7; cdr3_aa: SATRAGGYEQY
clone_size: NA; d_call: TRBD2; v_call: TRBV7-6; j_call: TRBJ2-2; cdr3_aa: ASSSIAGDETGELF
clone_size: NA; d_call: NA; v_call: TRBV18; j_call: TRBJ2-7; cdr3_aa: ASSPRRQPSDEQY
clone_size: many; d_call: TRBD1; v_call: TRBV4-1; j_call: TRBJ1-6; cdr3_aa: ASSQGTGMRSPLH
clone_size: few; d_call: NA; v_call: TRBV11-3; j_call: TRBJ2-1; cdr3_aa: ASSYLGEQF
clone_size: many; d_call: NA; v_call: TRBV27; j_call: TRBJ1-1; cdr3_aa: ASSFQGTNTEAF
clone_size: many; d_call: NA; v_call: TRBV6-6; j_call: TRBJ1-2; cdr3_aa: ASSRDDDYGYT
clone_size: many; d_call: NA; v_call: TRBV4-3; j_call: TRBJ2-6; cdr3_aa: ASSQAEGAGANVLT
clone_size: NA; d_call: NA; v_call: TRBV30; j_call: TRBJ2-5; cdr3_aa: AWSTGETQY
clone_size: many; d_call: NA; v_call: TRBV10-1; j_call: TRBJ2-3; cdr3_aa: ASSENMITDTQY
clone_size: many; d_call: NA; v_call: TRBV28; j_call: TRBJ1-5; cdr3_aa: ASSFFNQPQH
clone_size: many; d_call: NA; v_call: TRBV7-2; j_call: TRBJ2-5; cdr3_aa: ASRKDRIQETQY
clone_size: many; d_call: NA; v_call: TRBV7-8; j_call: TRBJ1-5; cdr3_aa: ASSDRRNQPQH
clone_size: many; d_call: TRBD1; v_call: TRBV11-2; j_call: TRBJ2-6; cdr3_aa: ASSSGTGKGANVLT
clone_size: many; d_call: TRBD1; v_call: TRBV12-3/TRBV12-4; j_call: TRBJ2-7; cdr3_aa: ASSLGQGYEQY
clone_size: many; d_call: TRBD1; v_call: TRBV6-1; j_call: TRBJ2-7; cdr3_aa: ASRDRGVHEQY
clone_size: once; d_call: NA; v_call: TRBV12-3/TRBV12-4; j_call: TRBJ1-4; cdr3_aa: ASSSYATNEKLF
clone_size: NA; d_call: NA; v_call: TRBV3-1; j_call: TRBJ1-1; cdr3_aa: ASSQETAYTEAF
clone_size: many; d_call: NA; v_call: TRBV7-2; j_call: TRBJ1-3; cdr3_aa: ASSLAQRGDTIY
clone_size: NA; d_call: TRBD2; v_call: TRBV4-2; j_call: TRBJ2-1; cdr3_aa: ASSPLTSGRANSYNEQF